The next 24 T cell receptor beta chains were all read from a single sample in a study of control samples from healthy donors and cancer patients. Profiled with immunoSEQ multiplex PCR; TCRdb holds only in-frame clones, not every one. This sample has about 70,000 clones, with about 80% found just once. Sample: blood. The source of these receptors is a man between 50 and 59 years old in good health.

In DNA, the CDR3 is TGTGCCAGCAGCCCCACCGGGACTAGCGGGAGTCTAAGTGAGCAGTTCTTC. Protein sequence: CASSPTGTSGSLSEQFF. The J gene is TRBJ2-1, the V gene TRBV4-2, with TRBD2 matching 14 bases. The CDR3 loop spans 17 amino acids. V lost 4 bases and J lost 9; bases outside the gene matches: 11. CDR1 and CDR2 from the germline V gene are LGHNA and YNFKEQ.

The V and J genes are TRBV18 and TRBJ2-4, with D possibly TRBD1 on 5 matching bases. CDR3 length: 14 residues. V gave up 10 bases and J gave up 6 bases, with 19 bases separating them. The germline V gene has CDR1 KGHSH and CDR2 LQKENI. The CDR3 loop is CATKNQGQGNIQYF. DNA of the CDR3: TGTGCCACCAAAAATCAGGGTCAGGGAAACATTCAGTACTTC. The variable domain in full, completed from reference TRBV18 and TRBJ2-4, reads NAGVMQNPRHLVRRRGQEARLRCSPMKGHSHVYWYRQLPEEGLKFMVYLQKENIIDESGMPKERFSAEFPKEGPSILRIQQVVRGDSAAYFCATKNQGQGNIQYFGAGTRLSVL.

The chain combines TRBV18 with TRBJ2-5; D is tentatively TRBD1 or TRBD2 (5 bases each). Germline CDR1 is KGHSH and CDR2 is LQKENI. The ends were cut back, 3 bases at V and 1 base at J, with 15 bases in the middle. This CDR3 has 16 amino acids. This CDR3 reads CASSPKNPGPQETQYF. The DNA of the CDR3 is TGTGCCAGCTCACCTAAGAACCCGGGACCCCAAGAGACCCAGTACTTC.

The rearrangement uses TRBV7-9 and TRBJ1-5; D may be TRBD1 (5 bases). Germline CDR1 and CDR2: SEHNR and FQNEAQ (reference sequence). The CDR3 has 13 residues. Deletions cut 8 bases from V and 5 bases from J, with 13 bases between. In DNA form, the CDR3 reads TGTGCCAGCGGACACCGGCGCGATCAGCCCCAGCATTTT. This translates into CASGHRRDQPQHF.

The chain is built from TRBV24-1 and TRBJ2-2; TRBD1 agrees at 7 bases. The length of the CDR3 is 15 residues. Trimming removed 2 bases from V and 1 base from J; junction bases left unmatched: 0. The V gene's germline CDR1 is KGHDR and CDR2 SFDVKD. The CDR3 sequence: CATSDWTGNTGELFF. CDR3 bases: TGTGCCACCAGTGATTGGACAGGGAACACCGGGGAGCTGTTTTTT.

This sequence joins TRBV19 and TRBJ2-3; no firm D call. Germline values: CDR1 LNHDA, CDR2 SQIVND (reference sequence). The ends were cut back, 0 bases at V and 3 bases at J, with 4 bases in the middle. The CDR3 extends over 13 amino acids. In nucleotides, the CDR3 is TGTGCCAGTAGTATAGATGGTACAGATACGCAGTATTTT. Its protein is CASSIDGTDTQYF. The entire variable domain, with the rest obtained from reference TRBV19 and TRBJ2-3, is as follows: DGGITQSPKYLFRKEGQNVTLSCEQNLNHDAMYWYRQDPGQGLRLIYYSQIVNDFQKGDIAEGYSVSREKKESFPLTVTSAQKNPTAFYLCASSIDGTDTQYFGPGTRLTVL.

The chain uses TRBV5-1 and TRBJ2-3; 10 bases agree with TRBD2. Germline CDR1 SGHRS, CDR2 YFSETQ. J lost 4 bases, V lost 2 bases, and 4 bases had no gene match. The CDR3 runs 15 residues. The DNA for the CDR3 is TGCGCCAGCAGCTTCTCTAGCGGGAGCGCAGATACGCAGTATTTT. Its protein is CASSFSSGSADTQYF.

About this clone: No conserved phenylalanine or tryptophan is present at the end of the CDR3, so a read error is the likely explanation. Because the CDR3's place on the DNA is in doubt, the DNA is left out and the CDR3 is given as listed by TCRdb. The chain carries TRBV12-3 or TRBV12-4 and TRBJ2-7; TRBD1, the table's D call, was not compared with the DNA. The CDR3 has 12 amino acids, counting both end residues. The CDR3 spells CASRSARDMASL.

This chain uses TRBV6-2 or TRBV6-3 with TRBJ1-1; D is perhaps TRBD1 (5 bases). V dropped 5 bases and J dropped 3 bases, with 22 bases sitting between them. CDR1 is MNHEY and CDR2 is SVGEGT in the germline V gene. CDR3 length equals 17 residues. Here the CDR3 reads CASSQMALGGRDTEAFF. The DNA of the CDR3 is TGTGCCAGCAGTCAGATGGCACTGGGGGGGAGGGACACTGAAGCTTTCTTT.

The DNA of the CDR3 is TGTGCCAGCAGCCCCCAGGGCACAGATACGCAGTATTTT. Its protein is CASSPQGTDTQYF. The rearrangement links TRBV5-6 to TRBJ2-3; D uncertain. This CDR3 contains 13 residues. V shed 4 bases and J shed 1 base, with 7 bases lying between them. Germline V gene sequence: CDR1 SGHDT, CDR2 YYEEEE.

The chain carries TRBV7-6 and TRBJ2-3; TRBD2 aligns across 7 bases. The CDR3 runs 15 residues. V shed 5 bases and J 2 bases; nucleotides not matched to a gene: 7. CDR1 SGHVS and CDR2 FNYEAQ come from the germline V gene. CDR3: CASSDPGGPTDTQYF. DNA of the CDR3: TGTGCCAGCAGCGATCCGGGGGGTCCCACAGATACGCAGTATTTT.

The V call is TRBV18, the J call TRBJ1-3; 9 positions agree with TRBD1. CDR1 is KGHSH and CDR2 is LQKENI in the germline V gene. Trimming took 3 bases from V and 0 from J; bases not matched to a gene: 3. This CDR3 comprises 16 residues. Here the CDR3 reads CASSPGQGISGNTIYF. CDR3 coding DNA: TGTGCCAGCTCACCCGGACAGGGGATCTCTGGAAACACCATATATTTT. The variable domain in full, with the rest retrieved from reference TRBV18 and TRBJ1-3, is NAGVMQNPRHLVRRRGQEARLRCSPMKGHSHVYWYRQLPEEGLKFMVYLQKENIIDESGMPKERFSAEFPKEGPSILRIQQVVRGDSAAYFCASSPGQGISGNTIYFGEGSWLTVV.

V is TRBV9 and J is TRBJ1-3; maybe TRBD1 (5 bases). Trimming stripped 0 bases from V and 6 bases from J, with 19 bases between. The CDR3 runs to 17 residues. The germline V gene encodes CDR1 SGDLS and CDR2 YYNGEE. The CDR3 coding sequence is TGTGCCAGCAGCGTAGCCTGGTCAGGGAGGTCCGAAAACACCATATATTTT. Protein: CASSVAWSGRSENTIYF.

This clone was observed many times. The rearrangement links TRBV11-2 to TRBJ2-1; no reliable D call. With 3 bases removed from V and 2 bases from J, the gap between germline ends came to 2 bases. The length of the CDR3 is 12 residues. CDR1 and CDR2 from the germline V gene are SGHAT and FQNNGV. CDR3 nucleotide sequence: TGTGCCAGCAGCTTTACCTACAATGAGCAGTTCTTC. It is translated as CASSFTYNEQFF.

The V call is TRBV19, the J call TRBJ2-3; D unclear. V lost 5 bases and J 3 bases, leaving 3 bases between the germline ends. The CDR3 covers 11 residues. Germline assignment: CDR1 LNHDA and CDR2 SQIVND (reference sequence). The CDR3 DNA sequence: TGTGCCAGTAGTCTTACAGATACGCAGTATTTT. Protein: CASSLTDTQYF. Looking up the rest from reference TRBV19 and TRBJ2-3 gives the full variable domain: DGGITQSPKYLFRKEGQNVTLSCEQNLNHDAMYWYRQDPGQGLRLIYYSQIVNDFQKGDIAEGYSVSREKKESFPLTVTSAQKNPTAFYLCASSLTDTQYFGPGTRLTVL.

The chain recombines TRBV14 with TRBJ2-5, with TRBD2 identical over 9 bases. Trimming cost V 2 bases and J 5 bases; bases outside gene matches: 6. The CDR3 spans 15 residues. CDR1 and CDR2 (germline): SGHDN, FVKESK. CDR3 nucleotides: TGTGCCAGCAGCCAACGAGCGGGAGGTCGGGAGACCCAGTACTTC. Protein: CASSQRAGGRETQYF.

The DNA of the CDR3 is TGTGCCAGCAGCTGGGACCCGGGACGGACAAATTCACCCCTCCACTTT. Its translation: CASSWDPGRTNSPLHF. The chain couples TRBV5-4 to TRBJ1-6, with D maybe TRBD1 (5 bases). V gave up 3 bases and J gave up 7 bases, with 17 bases separating them. This CDR3 is built from 16 residues. The germline V gene encodes CDR1 SGHNT and CDR2 YYREEE (reference sequence). Complete variable domain (other parts from reference TRBV5-4 and TRBJ1-6): ETGVTQSPTHLIKTRGQQVTLRCSSQSGHNTVSWYQQALGQGPQFIFQYYREEENGRGNFPPRFSGLQFPNYSSELNVNALELDDSALYLCASSWDPGRTNSPLHFGNGTRLTVT.

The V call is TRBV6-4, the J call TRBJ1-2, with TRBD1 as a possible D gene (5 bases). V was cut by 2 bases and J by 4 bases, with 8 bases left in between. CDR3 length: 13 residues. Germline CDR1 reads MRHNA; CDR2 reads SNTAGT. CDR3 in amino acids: CASSDGGAYGYTF. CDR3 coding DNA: TGTGCCAGCAGTGACGGAGGGGCCTATGGCTACACCTTC.

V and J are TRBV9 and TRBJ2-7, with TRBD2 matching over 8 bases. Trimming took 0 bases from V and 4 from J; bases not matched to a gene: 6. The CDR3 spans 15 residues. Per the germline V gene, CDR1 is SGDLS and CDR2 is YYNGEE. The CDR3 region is CASSVAGGGGYEQYF. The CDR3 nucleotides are TGTGCCAGCAGCGTAGCGGGGGGGGGTGGGTACGAGCAGTACTTC.

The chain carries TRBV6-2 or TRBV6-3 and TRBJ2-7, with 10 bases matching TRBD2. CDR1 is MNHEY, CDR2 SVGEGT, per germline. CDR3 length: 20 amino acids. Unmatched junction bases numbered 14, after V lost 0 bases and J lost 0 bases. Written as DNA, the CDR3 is TGTGCCAGCAGTTACTCTCCCGGACTAGCGGCCACAGCTAGCTCCTACGAGCAGTACTTC. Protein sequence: CASSYSPGLAATASSYEQYF.

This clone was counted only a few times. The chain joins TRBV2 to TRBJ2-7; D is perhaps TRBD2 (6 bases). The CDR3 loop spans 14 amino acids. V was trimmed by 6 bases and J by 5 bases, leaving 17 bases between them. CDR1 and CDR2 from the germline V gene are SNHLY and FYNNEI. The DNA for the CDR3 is TGTGCCAGCAGCCCGGGAGATCGCATCCACGAGCAGTACTTC. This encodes CASSPGDRIHEQYF.

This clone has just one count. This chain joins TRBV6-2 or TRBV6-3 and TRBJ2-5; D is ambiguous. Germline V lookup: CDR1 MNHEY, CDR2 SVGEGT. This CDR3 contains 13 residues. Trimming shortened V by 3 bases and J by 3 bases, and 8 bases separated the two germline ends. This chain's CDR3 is CASSYLGEETQYF. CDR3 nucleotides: TGTGCCAGCAGTTATTTGGGCGAAGAGACCCAGTACTTC.

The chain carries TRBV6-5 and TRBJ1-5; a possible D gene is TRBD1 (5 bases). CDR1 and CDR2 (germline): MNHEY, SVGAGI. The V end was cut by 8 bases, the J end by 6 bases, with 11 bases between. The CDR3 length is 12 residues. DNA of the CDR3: TGTGCCAGCGGGGGAGGAGGTCAGCCCCAGCATTTT. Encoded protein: CASGGGGQPQHF.

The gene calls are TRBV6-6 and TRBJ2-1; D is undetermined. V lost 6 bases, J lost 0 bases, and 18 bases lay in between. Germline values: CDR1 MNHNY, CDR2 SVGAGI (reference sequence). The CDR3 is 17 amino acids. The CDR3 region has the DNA TGTGCCAGCAGCCGACTGGCGCGGACGGACTCCTACAATGAGCAGTTCTTC. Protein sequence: CASSRLARTDSYNEQFF.